This T cell receptor beta chain was identified during a study of cytomegalovirus exposure and HLA in healthy donors. The wider study: An early release of data contained 75 million to 90 million unique TCRs, which came from HLA-typed donors.

Amplification used 60 Vbeta primers and 13 Jbeta primers. Using immunoSEQ multiplex PCR, the repertoire was profiled, and TCRdb retains in-frame clones only, with some absent. This sample carries some 96,000 clones, 64% of them seen once, and the ten largest clones take around 3.5%. Losses at the gene ends were 3 bases for V and 3 bases for J; bases not matched to a gene: 9. The CDR3 consists of 17 residues. CDR1 is SGDLS and CDR2 is YYNGEE in the germline V gene. The sample holds a few counts of this clone. V usage is TRBV9 and J usage is TRBJ2-3; TRBD1 matches 11 bases. This TCR was sampled from a man between 60 and 75 years old in good health and CMV-seronegative. Sequencing was done on a sample of PBMCs. CDR3: CASSGNKDRGPTDTQYF. CDR3 coding DNA: TGTGCCAGCAGCGGAAACAAGGACAGGGGGCCTACAGATACGCAGTATTTT.